The following is a T cell receptor beta chain sequence with its context. Its specificity is unknown. Use of 60 Vbeta and 13 Jbeta primers characterized the PCR. Profiled with immunoSEQ multiplex PCR; TCRdb holds only in-frame clones, not every one. The sample holds about 170,000 clones, 70% to 80% seen once. These data originate in a study of cytomegalovirus exposure and HLA in healthy donors. Whole-study results and caveats: Some V segments, including TRBV6-2 and TRBV6-3, were excluded as indistinguishable. A further, later analysis showed that HLA-associated TCR beta chains (compared with equally common others) were more clonally expanded. When a later analysis was performed, an Asian-associated ancestry cluster reportedly had fewer N-insertions than the roughly 640-donor mean.

V was clipped by 10 bases and J by 0 bases, with 16 bases between them. In germline, CDR1 is SNHLY, CDR2 FYNNEI. The CDR3 is 15 residues long. Those who donated were healthy bone marrow donors. The sample taken for sequencing was PBMCs. The gene calls are TRBV2 and TRBJ1-5, with D possibly matching TRBD1 (6 bases). The TCR originated in a female donor in good health and CMV-seronegative. This CDR3 reads CATGREGDSNQPQHF. CDR3 sequence (DNA): TGTGCCACCGGCCGTGAGGGGGATAGCAATCAGCCCCAGCATTTT.